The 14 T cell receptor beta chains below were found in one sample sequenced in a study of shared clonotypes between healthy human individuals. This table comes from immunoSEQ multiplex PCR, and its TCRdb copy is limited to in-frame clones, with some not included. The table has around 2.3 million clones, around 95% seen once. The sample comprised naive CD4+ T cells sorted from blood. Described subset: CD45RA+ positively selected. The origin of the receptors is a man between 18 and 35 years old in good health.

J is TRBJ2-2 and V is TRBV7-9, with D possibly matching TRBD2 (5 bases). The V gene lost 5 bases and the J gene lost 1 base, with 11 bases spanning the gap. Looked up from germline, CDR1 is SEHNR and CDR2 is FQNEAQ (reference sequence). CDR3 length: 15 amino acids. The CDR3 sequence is CASSPRAGNTGELFF. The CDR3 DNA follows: TGTGCCAGCAGCCCCCGGGCGGGGAACACCGGGGAGCTGTTTTTT. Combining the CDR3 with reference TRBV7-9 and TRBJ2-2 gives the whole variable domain DTGVSQNPRHKITKRGQNVTFRCDPISEHNRLYWYRQTLGQGPEFLTYFQNEAQLEKSRLLSDRFSAERPKGSFSTLEIQRTEQGDSAMYLCASSPRAGNTGELFFGEGSRLTVL.

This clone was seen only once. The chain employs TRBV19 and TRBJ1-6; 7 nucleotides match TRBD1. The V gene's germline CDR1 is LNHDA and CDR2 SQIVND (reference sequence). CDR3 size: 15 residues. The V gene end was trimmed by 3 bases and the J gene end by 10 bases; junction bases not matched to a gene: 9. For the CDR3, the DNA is TGTGCCAGTAGTATTGGGGGACAGCTCAAATCACCCCTCCACTTT. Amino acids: CASSIGGQLKSPLHF. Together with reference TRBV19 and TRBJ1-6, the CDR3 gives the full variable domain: DGGITQSPKYLFRKEGQNVTLSCEQNLNHDAMYWYRQDPGQGLRLIYYSQIVNDFQKGDIAEGYSVSREKKESFPLTVTSAQKNPTAFYLCASSIGGQLKSPLHFGNGTRLTVT.

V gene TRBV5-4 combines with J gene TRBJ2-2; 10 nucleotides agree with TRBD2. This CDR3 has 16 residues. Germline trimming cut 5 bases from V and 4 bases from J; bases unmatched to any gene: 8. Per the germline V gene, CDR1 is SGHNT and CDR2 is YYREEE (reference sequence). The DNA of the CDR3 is TGTGCCAGCAGGAACGGACTAGCGGTTGGCACCGGGGAGCTGTTTTTT. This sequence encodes CASRNGLAVGTGELFF.

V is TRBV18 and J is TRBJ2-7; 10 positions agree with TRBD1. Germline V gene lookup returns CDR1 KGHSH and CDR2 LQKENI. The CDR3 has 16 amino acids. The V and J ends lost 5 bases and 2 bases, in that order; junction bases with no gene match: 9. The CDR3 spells CASSRTGTGETYEQYF. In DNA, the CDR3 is TGTGCCAGCTCAAGAACCGGGACAGGGGAGACCTACGAGCAGTACTTC.

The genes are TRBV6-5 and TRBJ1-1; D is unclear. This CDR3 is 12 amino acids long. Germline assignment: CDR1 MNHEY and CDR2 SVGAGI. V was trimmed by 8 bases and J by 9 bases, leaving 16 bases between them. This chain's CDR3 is CASAMPWQQAFF. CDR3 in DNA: TGTGCCAGCGCAATGCCTTGGCAACAAGCTTTCTTT.

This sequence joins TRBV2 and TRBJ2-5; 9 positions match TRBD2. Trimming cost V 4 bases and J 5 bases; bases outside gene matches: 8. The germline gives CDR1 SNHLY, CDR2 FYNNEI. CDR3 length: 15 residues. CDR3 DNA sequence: TGTGCCAGCAGTGTGCTAGCGGGATTAGGGGAGACCCAGTACTTC. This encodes CASSVLAGLGETQYF.

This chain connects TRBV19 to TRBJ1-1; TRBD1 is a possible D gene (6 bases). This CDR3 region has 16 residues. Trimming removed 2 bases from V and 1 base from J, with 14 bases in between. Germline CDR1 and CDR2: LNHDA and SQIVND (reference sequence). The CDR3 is CASSIRGGRSNTEAFF. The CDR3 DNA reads TGTGCCAGTAGTATACGGGGGGGCAGATCGAACACTGAAGCTTTCTTT.

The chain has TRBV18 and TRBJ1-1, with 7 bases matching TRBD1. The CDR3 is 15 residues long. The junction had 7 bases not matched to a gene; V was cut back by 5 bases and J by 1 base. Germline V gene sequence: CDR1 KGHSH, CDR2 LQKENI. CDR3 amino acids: CASSTNTGENTEAFF. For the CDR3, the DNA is TGTGCCAGCTCAACAAATACAGGGGAGAACACTGAAGCTTTCTTT.

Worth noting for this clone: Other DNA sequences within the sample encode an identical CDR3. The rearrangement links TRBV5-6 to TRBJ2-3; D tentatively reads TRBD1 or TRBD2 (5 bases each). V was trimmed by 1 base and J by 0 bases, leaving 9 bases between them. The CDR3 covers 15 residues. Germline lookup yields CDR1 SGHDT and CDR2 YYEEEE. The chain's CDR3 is CASSLSRGSTDTQYF. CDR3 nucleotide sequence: TGTGCCAGCAGCTTGTCGAGGGGTAGCACAGATACGCAGTATTTT.

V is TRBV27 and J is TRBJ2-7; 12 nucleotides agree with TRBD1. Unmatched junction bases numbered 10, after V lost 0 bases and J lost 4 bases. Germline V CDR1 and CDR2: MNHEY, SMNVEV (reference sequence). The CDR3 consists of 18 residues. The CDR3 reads CASSLSSIPGQGAYEQYF. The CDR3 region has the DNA TGTGCCAGCAGTTTATCATCCATCCCGGGACAGGGGGCGTACGAGCAGTACTTC.

In DNA form, the CDR3 reads TGTGCCAGCGTAGGGAACCACCTTAGCAATCAGCCCCAGCATTTT. Translation: CASVGNHLSNQPQHF. V and J are TRBV6-1 and TRBJ1-5; D ambiguous. V lost 8 bases, J lost 0 bases, and 14 bases lay in between. The germline CDR1 and CDR2 sequences are MNHNS and SASEGT. CDR3 length equals 15 residues.

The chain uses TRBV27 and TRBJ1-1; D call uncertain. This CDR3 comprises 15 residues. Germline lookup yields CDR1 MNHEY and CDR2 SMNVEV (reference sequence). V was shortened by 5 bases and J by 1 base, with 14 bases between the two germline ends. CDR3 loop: CASSLIPDTNTEAFF. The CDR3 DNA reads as TGTGCCAGCAGTCTAATCCCTGACACGAACACTGAAGCTTTCTTT.

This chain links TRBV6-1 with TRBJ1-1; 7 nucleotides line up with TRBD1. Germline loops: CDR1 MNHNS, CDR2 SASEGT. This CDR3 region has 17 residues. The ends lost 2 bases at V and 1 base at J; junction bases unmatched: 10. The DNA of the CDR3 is TGTGCCAGCAGTGAACTTTACAGGGGTACCCCGAACACTGAAGCTTTCTTT. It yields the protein CASSELYRGTPNTEAFF.

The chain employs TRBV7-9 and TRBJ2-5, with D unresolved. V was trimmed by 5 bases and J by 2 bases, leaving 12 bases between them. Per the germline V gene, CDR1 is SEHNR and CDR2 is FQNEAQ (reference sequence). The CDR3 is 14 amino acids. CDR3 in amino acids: CASSPDRSQETQYF. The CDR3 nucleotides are TGTGCCAGCAGCCCAGATCGGTCTCAAGAGACCCAGTACTTC.